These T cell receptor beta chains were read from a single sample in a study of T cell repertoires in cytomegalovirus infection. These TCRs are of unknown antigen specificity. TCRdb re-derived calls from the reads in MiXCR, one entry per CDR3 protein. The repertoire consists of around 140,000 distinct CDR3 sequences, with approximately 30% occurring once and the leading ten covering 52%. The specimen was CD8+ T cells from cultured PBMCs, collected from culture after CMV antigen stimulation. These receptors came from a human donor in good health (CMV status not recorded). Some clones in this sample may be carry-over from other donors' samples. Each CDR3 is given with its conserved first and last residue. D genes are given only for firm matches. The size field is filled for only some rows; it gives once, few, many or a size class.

CASSFRTEVNTEAFF	TGTGCCAGCAGTTTCCGGACAGAGGTGAACACTGAAGCTTTCTTT	TRBJ1-1	-	few	TRBV6-5
CATSDLYEQFF	TGTGCCACCAGTGATTTATACGAGCAGTTCTTC	TRBJ2-1	-	many	TRBV24-1
CASISNGGQTLETQYF	TGTGCCAGCATAAGTAACGGGGGGCAAACGTTAGAGACCCAGTACTTC	TRBJ2-5	-	few	TRBV28
CASSHTGQGFSYEQYF	TGCGCCAGCAGCCACACCGGACAGGGGTTCTCCTACGAGCAGTACTTC	TRBJ2-7	TRBD1	-	TRBV4-1
CASSQVDDTQYF	TGTGCCAGCAGTCAGGTAGATGATACGCAGTATTTT	TRBJ2-3	-	-	TRBV3-1
CASSFGQTYGYTF	TGTGCCAGCAGCTTTGGACAGACCTATGGCTACACCTTC	TRBJ1-2	-	-	TRBV7-8
CASRQRWGGVNTGELFF	TGTGCCAGCAGACAACGGTGGGGGGGGGTTAACACCGGGGAGCTGTTTTTT	TRBJ2-2	TRBD2	-	TRBV27
CASRAGSGNTIYF	TGTGCCAGCAGGGCAGGGTCGGGGAACACCATATATTTT	TRBJ1-3	-	-	TRBV6-5
CASRAGAGNTIYF	TGTGCCAGCAGGGCAGGGGCTGGAAACACCATATATTTT	TRBJ1-3	-	many	TRBV7-6
CASSLAGGPEEQFF	TGTGCCAGCAGCCTAGCGGGGGGCCCAGAAGAGCAGTTCTTC	TRBJ2-1	TRBD2	many	TRBV5-6
CSVEKYSLLAGQETQYF	TGCAGCGTTGAAAAGTATTCTTTACTAGCGGGACAAGAGACCCAGTACTTC	TRBJ2-5	TRBD2	-	TRBV29-1
CASRTGRNNQPQHF	TGTGCCAGCAGGACAGGGCGAAACAATCAGCCCCAGCATTTT	TRBJ1-5	TRBD1	few	TRBV12-3/TRBV12-4
CASSATGPKDNYGYTF	TGTGCCAGCAGTGCGACAGGGCCGAAAGATAACTATGGCTACACCTTC	TRBJ1-2	TRBD1	-	TRBV6-6
CASFRDSYTGELFF	TGTGCCAGCTTCCGGGACAGCTACACCGGGGAGCTGTTTTTT	TRBJ2-2	TRBD1	few	TRBV2
CASTPGVGGGAYNEQFF	TGCGCCAGCACCCCTGGGGTAGGCGGGGGGGCCTACAATGAGCAGTTCTTC	TRBJ2-1	TRBD2	-	TRBV5-1
CASSQGQGAQGYTF	TGCGCCAGCAGCCAGGGACAGGGGGCGCAAGGCTACACCTTC	TRBJ1-2	TRBD1	-	TRBV4-1
CASNDRVDNEQFF	TGCGCCAGCAATGACAGGGTGGATAATGAGCAGTTCTTC	TRBJ2-1	TRBD1	-	TRBV5-1
CASSIGGVGAFF	TGTGCCAGTAGTATCGGAGGGGTGGGAGCTTTCTTT	TRBJ1-1	-	few	TRBV19
CASSQGLFYEQYF	TGCGCCAGCAGCCAAGGACTCTTCTACGAGCAGTACTTC	TRBJ2-7	-	few	TRBV4-3
CASPDPTDNNEQFF	TGTGCCAGCCCGGACCCCACAGACAACAATGAGCAGTTCTTC	TRBJ2-1	-	once	TRBV2
CASSPPGVWEQYF	TGTGCCAGCAGTCCCCCTGGGGTATGGGAGCAGTACTTC	TRBJ2-7	-	-	TRBV27
CASSLERTSNYEQYF	TGTGCCAGCAGCCTAGAGCGGACTTCTAACTACGAGCAGTACTTC	TRBJ2-7	-	-	TRBV11-1
CASRAPPGSNTGELFF	TGTGCCAGCAGAGCCCCGCCGGGATCGAACACCGGGGAGCTGTTTTTT	TRBJ2-2	-	-	TRBV2
CASSQDPRTAMNTEAFF	TGCGCCAGCAGCCAAGACCCCCGGACAGCTATGAACACTGAAGCTTTCTTT	TRBJ1-1	-	-	TRBV4-1